This section outlines one T cell receptor beta chain sequence together with its context. The data stem from a study of blood T cell repertoires in COVID-19. About the research overall: Spain, Italy and the United States supplied samples that represented acute and convalescent COVID-19. T cells, B-cell-depleted T cells, or PBMCs supplied cDNA or gDNA.

Trimming left V 0 bases short and J 0 bases short, with 14 bases between. The V gene's germline CDR1 is LNHDA and CDR2 SQIVND (reference sequence). This CDR3 has 17 residues. In the source study's methods: Nucleated cell number was recorded as an estimate derived from reference gene primer amplification. Assay used: immunoSEQ multiplex PCR; TCRdb lists only in-frame clones, some missing. V, J and clone size derive from that table, while D and trimming were established from the DNA sequence. The top ten clones hold around 3% of a sample with roughly 300,000 clones, 80% to 85% of them seen once. This chain uses TRBV19 with TRBJ1-1; TRBD1 is a possible D gene (5 bases). The TCR was taken from a woman aged 55-69 years with active or convalescent COVID-19. Sample: peripheral blood. The CDR3 is CASSIEPPGSLNTEAFF. In DNA form, the CDR3 reads TGTGCCAGTAGTATAGAACCCCCAGGGTCCCTGAACACTGAAGCTTTCTTT.